This T cell receptor beta chain stems from a study of blood T cell dynamics during melanoma immunotherapy. Study-wide results and limits: It remained unknown if the driving T cell clones were melanoma-specific.

Germline values: CDR1 PRHDT, CDR2 FYEKMQ (reference sequence). Trimming removed 5 bases at V and 2 bases at J, with 12 bases between. The CDR3 runs to 14 residues. Repertoires were generated with immunoSEQ multiplex PCR, while TCRdb's copy carries only in-frame clones and drops some. The table shows roughly 10,000 clones, with roughly 84% occurring only once. Time point described: week 3, after first cycle of checkpoint inhibitor. With regard to this clone: The target antigen is unknown.

Material: blood, obtained from a patient treated with checkpoint blockade. The chain employs TRBV13 and TRBJ2-5; D perhaps matches TRBD2 (5 bases). This TCR was sampled from a human donor with melanoma. Here the CDR3 reads CASSPLGGQETQYF. The CDR3 coding sequence is TGTGCCAGCAGCCCACTAGGCGGACAAGAGACCCAGTACTTC.